This is a list of T cell receptor beta chains from one sample in a study of T cells in Graves' hyperthyroidism and ophthalmopathy. TCRdb reanalysed the multiplex PCR reads using MiXCR and keeps one entry per CDR3 protein. The sample consists of around 300,000 distinct CDR3 sequences, roughly 15% of them appearing once. The source material was blood. Every receptor here comes from a woman in her fifties or sixties with Graves' hyperthyroidism that later progressed to Graves' ophthalmopathy. Both conserved end residues are part of each CDR3. D genes are given only for firm matches. Clone size is not always given. Where it is, it says once, few, many or a class for expanded clones.

v_gene	j_gene	d_gene	abundance	CDR3nt	CDR3aa
TRBV10-3	TRBJ2-4	NA	NA	TGTGCCATCAGTGGGGGGCTTCGGGGCAAAAACATTCAGTACTTC	CAISGGLRGKNIQYF
TRBV6-1	TRBJ1-2	NA	few	TGTGCCAGCAGTGAAAGAGAGGGTCGGGGCTACACCTTC	CASSEREGRGYTF
TRBV20-1	TRBJ1-1	TRBD1	many	TGCAGTGCTAGACTCGACAGGGATAAAAACACTGAAGCTTTCTTT	CSARLDRDKNTEAFF
TRBV19	TRBJ1-1	NA	few	TGTGCCAGTAGCCATGGACGGGCTTTCTTT	CASSHGRAFF
TRBV18	TRBJ2-7	TRBD2	many	TGTGCCAGCTCACCCCCTTCCCGACTAGCGGGAATCTACGAGCAGTACTTC	CASSPPSRLAGIYEQYF
TRBV11-2	TRBJ2-5	TRBD2	few	TGTGCCAGCAGCTTGGTAGCGGGAGGCCAAGAGACCCAGTACTTC	CASSLVAGGQETQYF
TRBV20-1	TRBJ2-1	TRBD2	NA	TGCAGTGCTAGCCAAACTAGCGGGATTCTCTCCTACAATGAGCAGTTCTTC	CSASQTSGILSYNEQFF
TRBV5-8	TRBJ1-3	NA	NA	TGTGCCAGCAGCTCCCCCGGGACACTTGGAAACACCATATATTTT	CASSSPGTLGNTIYF
TRBV28	TRBJ2-1	NA	few	TGTGCCAGCAGCATCCTGGGTTATGAGCAGTTCTTC	CASSILGYEQFF
TRBV28	TRBJ1-2	NA	many	TGTGCCAGCAGTTTAGACGGCTACACCTTC	CASSLDGYTF
TRBV6-1	TRBJ1-2	NA	NA	TGTGCCAGCAGTGAAGAGGAGGGGGTGGGCTATGGCTACACCTTC	CASSEEEGVGYGYTF
TRBV5-1	TRBJ1-1	NA	NA	TGCGCCAGCAGTGGCGGTTTTGCAAACACTGAAGCTTTCTTT	CASSGGFANTEAFF
TRBV6-1	TRBJ1-1	NA	many	TGTGCCAGCAGAAAGACAGGTTCTGAAGCTTTCTTT	CASRKTGSEAFF
TRBV9	TRBJ2-3	NA	NA	TGTGCCAGCAGCGTAGCCGGAGATAGCACAGATACGCAGTATTTT	CASSVAGDSTDTQYF
TRBV30	TRBJ1-2	NA	many	TGTGCCTGGAGCCACTCGTTGGCCGGAGGCTACACCTTC	CAWSHSLAGGYTF
TRBV12-3/TRBV12-4	TRBJ1-2	NA	many	TGTGCCAGCAGCCCCAATAGTCGGTTGGGCTACACCTTC	CASSPNSRLGYTF
TRBV9	TRBJ2-1	NA	NA	TGTGTCAGCAGCGCTTTCCGGACGCTCTACAATGAGCAGTTCTTC	CVSSAFRTLYNEQFF
TRBV12-3/TRBV12-4	TRBJ2-1	TRBD2	NA	TGTGCCAGCTCTCCTCAACTAGCGGGAGTCAATGAGCAGTTCTTC	CASSPQLAGVNEQFF
TRBV6-1	TRBJ2-6	NA	many	TGTGCCAGCAGTGAACCAGGGGGGGCCAACGTCCTGACTTTC	CASSEPGGANVLTF
TRBV6-1	TRBJ2-1	TRBD1	NA	TGTGCCAGCTTTCACCGGGACAGGGGGAACAATGAGCAGTTCTTC	CASFHRDRGNNEQFF
TRBV20-1	TRBJ2-2	TRBD2	many	TGCAGTGCTAGAGAGGGACTAGCGGGAGACACCGGGGAGCTGTTTTTT	CSAREGLAGDTGELFF
TRBV7-3	TRBJ1-1	NA	few	TGTGCCAGCAGCTTAGGTGCAGGGTTCACTGAAGCTTTCTTT	CASSLGAGFTEAFF
TRBV3-1	TRBJ1-1	NA	many	TGTGCCAGCAGCCAAGGCTGCACTGAAGCTTTCTTT	CASSQGCTEAFF
TRBV5-5	TRBJ1-1	NA	many	TGTGCCAGCAGCTTGGCCGTGGCAGGGCATGGGAACACTGAAGCTTTCTTT	CASSLAVAGHGNTEAFF
TRBV4-1	TRBJ2-1	TRBD2	NA	TGCGCCAGCAGCCAAGATGTGGCTAGCGGGAGGACTGAGCAGTTCTTC	CASSQDVASGRTEQFF
TRBV2	TRBJ1-2	NA	many	TGTGCCAGCAGACAGGCCGACTTGCACTATGGCTACACCTTC	CASRQADLHYGYTF
TRBV28	TRBJ2-7	NA	many	TGTGCCAGCAGCATAGGGGGGTCCTACGAGCAGTACTTC	CASSIGGSYEQYF
TRBV20-1	TRBJ1-5	NA	many	TGCAGCCTCCTGACAGACAACAATCAGCCCCAGCATTTT	CSLLTDNNQPQHF
TRBV12-3/TRBV12-4	TRBJ1-1	NA	many	TGTGCCAGCAGTTTAATATCGCTGGGTGCTGAAGCTTTCTTT	CASSLISLGAEAFF
TRBV4-2	TRBJ1-2	NA	few	TGTGCCAGCAGCCAAGATAGGCAGGGGCTAGGGTCCGGCTACACCTTC	CASSQDRQGLGSGYTF
TRBV9	TRBJ1-5	NA	many	TGTGCCAGCAGCGTAGAAGGACTCCGGGGTCAGCCCCAGCATTTT	CASSVEGLRGQPQHF
TRBV5-6	TRBJ2-5	TRBD2	NA	TGTGCCAGCAGCTTGGGGGGACTAGCGGGAGTAGAAGAGACCCAGTACTTC	CASSLGGLAGVEETQYF
TRBV20-1	TRBJ2-5	TRBD1	many	TGCAGTGCTAGAGATGCAGGGGGCCGAGAGACCCAGTACTTC	CSARDAGGRETQYF
TRBV19	TRBJ2-3	TRBD1	NA	TGTGCCAGTAGTTATAGGACAGGGGCGACAGATACGCAGTATTTT	CASSYRTGATDTQYF
TRBV20-1	TRBJ1-4	NA	many	TGCAGTGCTAGAACACCGAGACGGGGAAAACTGTTTTTT	CSARTPRRGKLFF
TRBV29-1	TRBJ2-1	TRBD2	medium-sized	TGCAGCGCCTCGGCACTAGCGAGTTTCTACAATGAGCAGTTCTTC	CSASALASFYNEQFF
TRBV11-2	TRBJ2-7	NA	many	TGTGCCAGCAGCTTGGGGACGCCCTCCTACGAGCAGTACTTC	CASSLGTPSYEQYF
TRBV28	TRBJ2-3	TRBD1	NA	TGTGCCAGCAGACCCCATACAGGGGGCGCGAAAGATACGCAGTATTTT	CASRPHTGGAKDTQYF
TRBV5-1	TRBJ2-5	TRBD2	few	TGCGCCAGCAGCCGAGGGACTAGCGGGGAAGAGACCCAGTACTTC	CASSRGTSGEETQYF
TRBV2	TRBJ1-1	NA	many	TGTGCCAGCAGTACGACAGTGGTGAACACTGAAGCTTTCTTT	CASSTTVVNTEAFF
TRBV29-1	TRBJ1-4	NA	few	TGCAGCGTTTGTACGAAACTGTTTTTT	CSVCTKLFF
TRBV11-2	TRBJ1-2	NA	many	TGTGCCAGCAGCCCGGACAAGAACTATGGCTACACCTTC	CASSPDKNYGYTF
TRBV6-1	TRBJ2-5	TRBD2	many	TGTGCCGGCAAGCGGGGAAGTGACGTGGAGACCCAGTACTTC	CAGKRGSDVETQYF
TRBV28	TRBJ1-6	NA	NA	TGTGCCAGCAGTTTACCCGGAGGATGGGGGAATCATTCACCCCCCCACTTT	CASSLPGGWGNHSPPHF
TRBV28	TRBJ2-7	NA	many	TGTGCCAGCGCCCAAGGCGGCAGCCGCTACGAGCAGTACTTC	CASAQGGSRYEQYF
TRBV20-1	TRBJ1-1	NA	NA	TGCAGTGCTAAAAAGATTATAAACACTGAAGCTTTCTTT	CSAKKIINTEAFF
TRBV27	TRBJ2-7	TRBD2	many	TGTGCCAGCAGTCCACCCCAAGCGGGAGCTCACACCTACTACTACGAGCAGTACTTC	CASSPPQAGAHTYYYEQYF
TRBV7-2	TRBJ2-7	NA	many	TGTGCCAGCAGCTTAGCTCACTTTAGCACCTACGAGCAGTACTTC	CASSLAHFSTYEQYF
TRBV7-9	TRBJ2-1	TRBD1	NA	TGTGCCAGCAGCTTGGCAGGGGGCCCCACGGATGAGCAGTCCTTC	CASSLAGGPTDEQSF
TRBV20-1	TRBJ2-3	TRBD1	few	TGCAGTGCTAGATTTCTACACAGGGGGATGGGTCCCACAGATACGCAGTATTTT	CSARFLHRGMGPTDTQYF
TRBV12-3/TRBV12-4	TRBJ1-5	TRBD1	NA	TGTGCCAGCAGTTTACGGGACAGGGGACCGGGCAATCAGCCCCAGCATTTT	CASSLRDRGPGNQPQHF